The rows below give T cell receptor beta chains drawn from one sample of a study of a mutant IDH1 vaccine in newly diagnosed glioma. Assay used: immunoSEQ multiplex PCR; TCRdb lists only in-frame clones, some missing. The repertoire holds 35,000 to 45,000 clones, with roughly 83% as singletons. Antigens of these TCRs are unknown. Here the sequenced sample was PBMCs, taken from a glioma patient whose treatment included an IDH1 peptide vaccine. Receptor source: a woman aged 45-59 years with glioma. CDR3s include the opening cysteine and the closing phenylalanine or tryptophan. The D gene is left open where the match is weak. Some rows mark clone size as missing; the rest say once, few, many or name a class of expanded clone.

size | J | V | D | DNA | CDR3
. | TRBJ1-6 | TRBV6-6 | . | TGTGCCACCTTACCCGGGGGATCCTATAATTCACCCCTCCACTTT | CATLPGGSYNSPLHF
. | TRBJ2-7 | TRBV6-6 | . | TGTGCCAGCAGGCCTGACGGGTTAGGCTCCTACGAGCAGTACTTC | CASRPDGLGSYEQYF
. | TRBJ1-1 | TRBV19 | . | TGTGCCAGTAGAAGAAACGGGATGAACACTGAAGCTTTCTTT | CASRRNGMNTEAFF
few | TRBJ1-2 | TRBV2 | . | TGTGCCAGCAGTCTCAGGGAGGGGGATGGCTACACCTTC | CASSLREGDGYTF
. | TRBJ2-1 | TRBV18 | TRBD2 | TGTGCCAGCTCACCCTTGAGCGGGGCATACAATGAGCAGTTCTTC | CASSPLSGAYNEQFF
. | TRBJ1-4 | TRBV7-2 | . | TGTGCCAGCAGCTTAGACAGGGATGAAAAACTGTTTTTT | CASSLDRDEKLFF
. | TRBJ2-7 | TRBV4-1 | TRBD2 | TGCGCCAGCAGCCAAGGGCCCCGAGCGGGGGACGAGCAGTACTTC | CASSQGPRAGDEQYF
. | TRBJ1-1 | TRBV10-3 | . | TGTGCCATCAGTGAGTCGAACCGACAGAGTGAGCGCGCTTTCTTT | CAISESNRQSERAFF
. | TRBJ2-3 | TRBV2 | TRBD2 | TGTGCCAGCAAGACTAGCGGGGGGGCCGGGTATTTT | CASKTSGGAGYF
. | TRBJ2-2 | TRBV9 | . | TGTGCCAGCAGCGGCGACACCGGGGAGCTGTTTTTT | CASSGDTGELFF
. | TRBJ1-3 | TRBV10-3 | . | TGTGCCATCAGTGAGTCGGGGGGATCTGGAAACACCATATATTTT | CAISESGGSGNTIYF
few | TRBJ1-1 | TRBV15 | TRBD1 | TGTGCCACCAGCAGCGACAGGGTGATGAACACTGAAGCTTTCTTT | CATSSDRVMNTEAFF
once | TRBJ2-1 | TRBV10-3 | TRBD2 | TGTGCCATCAGTGGGCTAGCGGGGGCTCCCGCGGGGTCCTACAATGAGCAGTTCTTC | CAISGLAGAPAGSYNEQFF
. | TRBJ1-1 | TRBV11-2 | . | TGTGCCAGCAGCTTAAGCGGCAGGGAGAACACTGAAGCTTTCTTT | CASSLSGRENTEAFF
. | TRBJ1-2 | TRBV15 | . | TGTGCCACTTCTCATAGGGCAGGGGTAATTCTCTATGGCTACACCTTC | CATSHRAGVILYGYTF
. | TRBJ1-2 | TRBV28 | . | TGTGCCAGCAGTTTACAGGGCTTAGGTGGCTACACCTTC | CASSLQGLGGYTF
. | TRBJ1-2 | TRBV9 | . | TGTGCCAGCAGTCTAATGGACGGGAGGGGGAATGGCTACACCTTC | CASSLMDGRGNGYTF
. | TRBJ2-7 | TRBV5-1 | . | TGCGCCAGCAGAGATGGGCAGGGGAGGAACGAGCAGTACTTC | CASRDGQGRNEQYF
. | TRBJ2-1 | TRBV5-4 | . | TGTGCCAGCAGCTTAGACGACCTTGGGCAGTTCTTC | CASSLDDLGQFF
. | TRBJ1-4 | TRBV19 | TRBD1 | TGTGCCAGTACCCCCGGGACAGGGAACCCAACTAATGAAAAACTGTTTTTT | CASTPGTGNPTNEKLFF
. | TRBJ2-4 | TRBV5-4 | . | TGTGCCAGCAGCCCCTCAGGGGCGCACCCCAAAAACATTCAGTACTTC | CASSPSGAHPKNIQYF
. | TRBJ1-6 | TRBV27 | TRBD1 | TGTGCCAGCAGTTTATCGTGGACAGGGGCTTCACCCCTCCACTTT | CASSLSWTGASPLHF
. | TRBJ2-2 | TRBV5-8 | . | TGTGCCAGCAGCTTTCCAGGGATGAGAACCGGGGAGCTGTTTTTT | CASSFPGMRTGELFF
. | TRBJ2-3 | TRBV5-6 | . | TGTGCCAGCAGCTCGAGGGGGGCGAGCACAGATACGCAGTATTTT | CASSSRGASTDTQYF